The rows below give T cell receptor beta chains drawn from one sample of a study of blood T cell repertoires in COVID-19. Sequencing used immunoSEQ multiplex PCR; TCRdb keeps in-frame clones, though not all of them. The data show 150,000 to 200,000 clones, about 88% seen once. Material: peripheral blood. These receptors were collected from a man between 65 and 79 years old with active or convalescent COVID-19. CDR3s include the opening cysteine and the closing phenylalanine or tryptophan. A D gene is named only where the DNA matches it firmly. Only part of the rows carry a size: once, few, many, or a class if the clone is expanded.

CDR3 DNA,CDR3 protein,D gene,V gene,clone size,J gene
TGTGCCAGCAGCTCGGTCGGGGGGCAAGGGCCCCAGCATTTT,CASSSVGGQGPQHF,-,TRBV5-6,-,TRBJ1-5
TGTGCCACCCAGGGCGGCGAAAAACTGTTTTTT,CATQGGEKLFF,-,TRBV6-5,-,TRBJ1-4
TGTGCCACCAGGGGTAAGGGGGAAAAACTGTTTTTT,CATRGKGEKLFF,-,TRBV24-1,few,TRBJ1-4
TGTGCCACCAGTGATTTCCCCACCGGGACACTACGGAATGAGCAGTTCTTC,CATSDFPTGTLRNEQFF,-,TRBV24-1,-,TRBJ2-1
TGTGCCAGCAGCTTAGGGACAGGGGGCTCGGGCTCCTACGAGCAGTACTTC,CASSLGTGGSGSYEQYF,TRBD1,TRBV7-8,-,TRBJ2-7
TGTGCCAGCAGTCAATGGGACAGGGGGCTTTATAATTCACCCCTCCACTTT,CASSQWDRGLYNSPLHF,TRBD1,TRBV28,-,TRBJ1-6
TGTGCCAGCAGCGCAGACCAAGAGACCCAGTACTTC,CASSADQETQYF,-,TRBV12-3/TRBV12-4,-,TRBJ2-5
TGTGCCAGCAGGCCCTCGGGTGCCTCCTACGAGCAGTACTTC,CASRPSGASYEQYF,-,TRBV28,-,TRBJ2-7
TGCGCCAGCAGCCAAGGGGTAGGGACAGGGAATGAAAAACTGTTTTTT,CASSQGVGTGNEKLFF,TRBD1,TRBV4-1,-,TRBJ1-4
TGTGCCAGCAGCCGCGGGGGTAATCAGCCCCAGCATTTT,CASSRGGNQPQHF,-,TRBV28,-,TRBJ1-5
TGTGCCAGCAGCGTAGAAGCGGGAGGCCCCCCCTCCTACAATGAGCAGTTCTTC,CASSVEAGGPPSYNEQFF,TRBD2,TRBV9,-,TRBJ2-1
TGTGCCAGCAGCAAAGGACCCCTAGGCGAGCAGCAAGAGACCCAGTACTTC,CASSKGPLGEQQETQYF,-,TRBV21-1,once,TRBJ2-5
TGTGCCAGTGGACAGGATTTGGCCAAGGATTTT,CASGQDLAKDF,TRBD1,TRBV28,few,TRBJ1-5
TGTGCCAGCAGTGAAGGGTACAGGGGACTGAGAGATGAGCAGTTCTTC,CASSEGYRGLRDEQFF,-,TRBV6-1,once,TRBJ2-1
TGTGCCAGCACCCAGGTGGGGGCAGATGGCTACACCTTC,CASTQVGADGYTF,-,TRBV25-1,once,TRBJ1-2
TGTGCCAGCAGCGGAGCCGAACTAGCGGGACCAGATACGCAGTATTTT,CASSGAELAGPDTQYF,TRBD2,TRBV9,-,TRBJ2-3
TGTGCCAGCAGCACTCTACAGGGGAATCACGAGCAGTACTTC,CASSTLQGNHEQYF,-,TRBV21-1,-,TRBJ2-7
TGTGCCAGCAGTTACGGTGTCTGGGAGAGGACAGATACGCAGTATTTT,CASSYGVWERTDTQYF,-,TRBV6-2/TRBV6-3,-,TRBJ2-3
TGTGCCAGCAGCCTCGGACAGGGGACGAGGTCAGATACGCAGTATTTT,CASSLGQGTRSDTQYF,TRBD1,TRBV6-2/TRBV6-3,-,TRBJ2-3
TGTGCCAGTTCCCGGAGGCGGGCGAGCTCCTACGAGCAGTACTTC,CASSRRRASSYEQYF,-,TRBV19,-,TRBJ2-7
TGTGCCAGCAGCTACTCCGGGACTAGCGGATTCAATGAGCAGTTCTTC,CASSYSGTSGFNEQFF,TRBD2,TRBV5-6,-,TRBJ2-1
TGTGCCAGCTCAAGGACAGGGGAAAAACAGCCCCAGCATTTT,CASSRTGEKQPQHF,TRBD1,TRBV18,-,TRBJ1-5
TGCAGCGTGGGAGGGACTAGCGGGGGGTTTAGGTATGAGCAGTTCTTC,CSVGGTSGGFRYEQFF,TRBD2,TRBV29-1,once,TRBJ2-1
TGTGCCAGCACCGGGATGTCAGGGGACCCCCATAGCAATCAGCCCCAGCATTTT,CASTGMSGDPHSNQPQHF,-,TRBV6-4,-,TRBJ1-5
TGCAGCGTCCTCAGGGTACTAGCGGGAGTGGGCTCCTACAATGAGCAGTTCTTC,CSVLRVLAGVGSYNEQFF,TRBD2,TRBV29-1,-,TRBJ2-1
TGTGCCAGCAGCGGGGACAGCAAGTCAGATACGCAGTATTTT,CASSGDSKSDTQYF,TRBD1,TRBV11-2,-,TRBJ2-3
TGTGCCAGCAGTCGACAGGGCTTAAGGGAGCTGTTTTTT,CASSRQGLRELFF,TRBD1,TRBV28,-,TRBJ2-2
TGTGCCAGCAGCCCCCGGCAGGGGGTTAGATACGAGCAGTACTTC,CASSPRQGVRYEQYF,TRBD1,TRBV7-6,-,TRBJ2-7
TGTGCCTGGAGTGTGGACATCCCCCGGAATTCACCCCTCCACTTT,CAWSVDIPRNSPLHF,-,TRBV30,-,TRBJ1-6
TGTGCCAGCAGCTTAACTCAACAGGGGGCAGGTGAGCAGTACTTC,CASSLTQQGAGEQYF,TRBD1,TRBV7-9,-,TRBJ2-7
TGTGCCAGCAGTACCCTCAGGGGGCGGGGTGAAAAACTGTTTTTT,CASSTLRGRGEKLFF,TRBD1,TRBV7-2,-,TRBJ1-4
TGTGCCAGCAGTTATAACCTAAATGTTGAGCAGTTCTTC,CASSYNLNVEQFF,-,TRBV6-5,-,TRBJ2-1
TGTGCCAGCTCACCGGGACTAGCGGGAACCGGCACAGATACGCAGTATTTT,CASSPGLAGTGTDTQYF,TRBD2,TRBV18,few,TRBJ2-3
TGCGCCAGCAGCCAAGAAACCCCGGGGTCCTACAATGAGCAGTTCTTC,CASSQETPGSYNEQFF,-,TRBV4-3,-,TRBJ2-1
TGTGCCAGCAGCTTAGGGGACTCGGGGGGCAATCAGCCCCAGCATTTT,CASSLGDSGGNQPQHF,-,TRBV11-2,-,TRBJ1-5
TGCGCCAGCAGCCAAGGGGGGCTAGAGCGTACAGATACGCAGTATTTT,CASSQGGLERTDTQYF,-,TRBV4-3,-,TRBJ2-3
TGTGCCAGCAGTGATGGACAGCAACACTCCTACGAGCAGTACTTC,CASSDGQQHSYEQYF,-,TRBV2,-,TRBJ2-7
TGTGCCAGTAGTATAGATCAGGGTAGGGGCAATCAGCCCCAGCATTTT,CASSIDQGRGNQPQHF,-,TRBV19,-,TRBJ1-5
TGTGCCAGCAGCTTAGACGGACAGGTAGCCTACGAGCAGTACTTC,CASSLDGQVAYEQYF,TRBD1,TRBV7-9,-,TRBJ2-7
TGTGCCAGCAGCTCGGGACAGGGTGCAGATACGCAGTATTTT,CASSSGQGADTQYF,TRBD1,TRBV5-8,-,TRBJ2-3
TGCAGCGGGGCTCGGGCTAGCGGGGGGGCGGAGCAGTTCTTC,CSGARASGGAEQFF,TRBD2,TRBV29-1,-,TRBJ2-1
TGTGCCAGCAGTCAGGGGTTGAGGCAAGAGACCCAGTACTTC,CASSQGLRQETQYF,-,TRBV6-5,-,TRBJ2-5
TGTGCCAGCAGTGCCCGGACAGGGCTAGCGAGCAATCAGCCCCAGCATTTT,CASSARTGLASNQPQHF,TRBD1,TRBV2,once,TRBJ1-5
TGTGCCAGCAGCTTAGGCGGGACAGAGTACCAAGAGACCCAGTACTTC,CASSLGGTEYQETQYF,-,TRBV7-9,-,TRBJ2-5
TGCGCCAGCAGCTTGGATCAGGGGAAGGGAGAGACCCAGTACTTC,CASSLDQGKGETQYF,-,TRBV5-1,-,TRBJ2-5
TGTGCCAGCAACAGGGAGGGTAATTCACCCCTCCACTTT,CASNREGNSPLHF,-,TRBV9,-,TRBJ1-6
TGTGCCAGCAGGACGGGACAGGGGGCCAGCACTGAAGCTTTCTTT,CASRTGQGASTEAFF,TRBD1,TRBV2,once,TRBJ1-1
TGTGCCAGCAGTTTACACAGGGTTAGCAATCAGCCCCAGCATTTT,CASSLHRVSNQPQHF,-,TRBV27,-,TRBJ1-5
TGTGCCAGCAGTCTAGCGGGGGCCTACGAGCAGTACTTC,CASSLAGAYEQYF,TRBD2,TRBV28,-,TRBJ2-7
TGTGCCTGGAGAAATCCGAGCTCCTACGAGCAGTACTTC,CAWRNPSSYEQYF,-,TRBV30,-,TRBJ2-7
TGTGCCAGCAGTCCGCCGGGGACAGGTGGCCAGTACACCATATATTTT,CASSPPGTGGQYTIYF,TRBD1,TRBV28,-,TRBJ1-3
TGTGCCAGCAGCTCACCGCCGGGGGGGGAGACCCAGTACTTC,CASSSPPGGETQYF,TRBD2,TRBV7-2,-,TRBJ2-5
TGCGCCAGCAGCCAAGCAGGGCGGTACCAAGAGACCCAGTACTTC,CASSQAGRYQETQYF,-,TRBV4-3,-,TRBJ2-5